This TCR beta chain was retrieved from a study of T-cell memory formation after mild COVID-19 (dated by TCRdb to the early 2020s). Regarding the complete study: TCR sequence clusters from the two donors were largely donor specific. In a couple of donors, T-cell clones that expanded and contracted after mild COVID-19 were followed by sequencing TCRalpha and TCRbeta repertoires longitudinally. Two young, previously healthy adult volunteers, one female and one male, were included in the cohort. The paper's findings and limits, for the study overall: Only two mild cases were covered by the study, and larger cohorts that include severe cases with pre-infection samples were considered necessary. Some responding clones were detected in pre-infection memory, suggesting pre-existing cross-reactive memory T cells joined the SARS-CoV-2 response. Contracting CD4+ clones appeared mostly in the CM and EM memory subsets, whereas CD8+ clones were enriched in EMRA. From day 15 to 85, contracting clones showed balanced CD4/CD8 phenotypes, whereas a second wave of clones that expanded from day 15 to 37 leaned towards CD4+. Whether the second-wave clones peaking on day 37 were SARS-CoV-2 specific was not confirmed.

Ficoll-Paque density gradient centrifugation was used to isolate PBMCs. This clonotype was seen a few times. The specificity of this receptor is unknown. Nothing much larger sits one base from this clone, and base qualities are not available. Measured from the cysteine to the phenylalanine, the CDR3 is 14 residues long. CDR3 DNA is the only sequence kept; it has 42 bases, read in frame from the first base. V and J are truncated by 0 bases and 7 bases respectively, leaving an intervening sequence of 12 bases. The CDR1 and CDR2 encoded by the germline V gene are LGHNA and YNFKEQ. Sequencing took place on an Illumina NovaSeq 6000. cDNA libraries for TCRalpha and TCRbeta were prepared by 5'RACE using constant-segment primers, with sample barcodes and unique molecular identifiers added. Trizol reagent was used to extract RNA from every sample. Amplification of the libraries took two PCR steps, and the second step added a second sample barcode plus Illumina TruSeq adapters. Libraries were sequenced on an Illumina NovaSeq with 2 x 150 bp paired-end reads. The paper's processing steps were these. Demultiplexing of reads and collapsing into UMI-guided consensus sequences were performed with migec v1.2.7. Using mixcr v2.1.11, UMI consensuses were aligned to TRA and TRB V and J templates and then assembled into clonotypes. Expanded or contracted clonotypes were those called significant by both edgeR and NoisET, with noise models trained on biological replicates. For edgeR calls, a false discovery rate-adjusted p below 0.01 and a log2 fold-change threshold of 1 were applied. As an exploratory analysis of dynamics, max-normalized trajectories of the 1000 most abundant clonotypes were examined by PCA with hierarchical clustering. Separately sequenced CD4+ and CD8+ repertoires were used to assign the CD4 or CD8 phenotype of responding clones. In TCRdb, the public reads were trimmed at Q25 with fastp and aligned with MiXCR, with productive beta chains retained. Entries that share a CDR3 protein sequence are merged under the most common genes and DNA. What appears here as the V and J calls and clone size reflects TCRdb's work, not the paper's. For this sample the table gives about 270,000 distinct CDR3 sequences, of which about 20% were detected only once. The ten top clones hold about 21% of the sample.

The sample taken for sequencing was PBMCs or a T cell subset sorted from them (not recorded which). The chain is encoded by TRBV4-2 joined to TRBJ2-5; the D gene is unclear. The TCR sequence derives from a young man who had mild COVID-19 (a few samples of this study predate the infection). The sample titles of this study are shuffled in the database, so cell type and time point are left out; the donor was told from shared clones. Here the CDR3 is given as CASSQDLPVGTQYF. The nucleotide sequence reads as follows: TGTGCCAGCAGCCAAGATCTGCCCGTCGGGACCCAGTACTTC.